Below are 17 T cell receptor beta chains sequenced from a single sample in a study of blood T cell repertoires in COVID-19. TCRdb's table, derived via immunoSEQ multiplex PCR, lists solely in-frame clones and lacks some. The table lists some 200,000 clones, about 79% of them singletons. The sequenced material came from PBMCs or T cells enriched from blood (not recorded which). The receptor set was obtained from a woman between 35 and 50 years old with acute COVID-19.

The J gene is TRBJ1-2, the V gene TRBV12-3 or TRBV12-4; D may be TRBD1 (6 bases). The CDR3 spans 13 residues. Trimming removed 5 bases from V and 6 bases from J, with 13 bases in between. The CDR3 loop is CASSNTGPNGYTF. The CDR3 coding sequence is TGTGCCAGCAGTAACACAGGGCCCAATGGCTACACCTTC.

The V gene is TRBV6-5, the J gene TRBJ1-5, with TRBD1 as a possible D gene (5 bases). V was pared by 4 bases and J by 2 bases, with 9 bases between. Germline loops: CDR1 MNHEY, CDR2 SVGAGI. The CDR3 loop spans 14 amino acids. CDR3 coding DNA: TGTGCCAGCAGTTCGGACATGGGCAATCAGCCCCAGCATTTT. It is translated as CASSSDMGNQPQHF.

The rearrangement links TRBV10-3 to TRBJ1-5, with 7 bases lining up with TRBD1. The germline V gene has CDR1 ENHRY and CDR2 SYGVKD. V lost 11 bases and J lost 3; bases outside the gene matches: 13. The CDR3 loop spans 15 amino acids. The CDR3, as DNA: TGTGCCTCAAGTATCGACAGGGCCCTCAATCAGCCCCAGCATTTT. Protein sequence: CASSIDRALNQPQHF.

The chain has TRBV4-3 and TRBJ1-5; D is undetermined. Trimming stripped 0 bases from V and 0 bases from J, with 6 bases between. The germline CDR1 and CDR2 sequences are LGHNA and YSLEER. CDR3 length: 15 residues. The CDR3 region is CASSQDRNSNQPQHF. For the CDR3, the DNA is TGCGCCAGCAGCCAAGACAGAAATAGCAATCAGCCCCAGCATTTT.

The chain employs TRBV30 and TRBJ1-2, with D perhaps TRBD1 (5 bases). The CDR3 extends over 12 amino acids. Germline V CDR1 and CDR2: GTSNPN, SVGIG (reference sequence). The V end lost 5 bases, the J end lost 7 bases, and 14 bases lay between the germline ends. The CDR3 reads CAWELGLSGYTF. The DNA for the CDR3 is TGTGCCTGGGAGTTGGGACTCTCTGGCTACACCTTC.

This clone was recorded only once. This chain links TRBV4-2 with TRBJ1-2; D gene ambiguous. Germline assignment: CDR1 LGHNA and CDR2 YNFKEQ. V was trimmed by 0 bases and J by 3 bases, leaving 5 bases between them. This CDR3 has 13 amino acids. In DNA, the CDR3 is TGTGCCAGCAGCCAAGACGGTGACTATGGCTACACCTTC. It specifies CASSQDGDYGYTF.

The rearrangement joins TRBV29-1 to TRBJ1-2; TRBD1 aligns across 7 bases. CDR3 length: 13 amino acids. Germline V gene sequence: CDR1 SQVTM, CDR2 ANQGSEA. V lost 6 bases to trimming and J lost 3 bases; unmatched junction nucleotides: 7. The CDR3 is CSVPSGTDYGYTF. CDR3 bases: TGCAGCGTCCCATCCGGGACAGACTATGGCTACACCTTC. Combining the CDR3 with reference TRBV29-1 and TRBJ1-2 gives the whole variable domain SAVISQKPSRDICQRGTSLTIQCQVDSQVTMMFWYRQQPGQSLTLIATANQGSEATYESGFVIDKFPISRPNLTFSTLTVSNMSPEDSSIYLCSVPSGTDYGYTFGSGTRLTVV.

The gene calls are TRBV6-6 and TRBJ1-5; 9 bases map to TRBD1. Germline values: CDR1 MNHNY, CDR2 SVGAGI (reference sequence). The CDR3 consists of 15 residues. The V and J ends lost 6 bases and 2 bases, in that order; junction bases with no gene match: 5. For the CDR3, the DNA is TGTGCCAGCAGCACAGGGGGCGCGGGCAATCAGCCCCAGCATTTT. Protein: CASSTGGAGNQPQHF.

With regard to this clone: The sample contains more than one DNA sequence encoding this CDR3. V usage is TRBV7-9 and J usage is TRBJ1-1; 7 positions agree with TRBD1. This CDR3 contains 14 residues. V was clipped by 6 bases and J by 1 base; unmatched bases: 5. In germline, CDR1 is SEHNR, CDR2 FQNEAQ (reference sequence). CDR3 region: CASRWGQTNTEAFF. CDR3 bases: TGTGCCAGCAGATGGGGACAGACGAACACTGAAGCTTTCTTT.

A few counts support this clone. V and J are TRBV19 and TRBJ2-7; 10 bases map to TRBD1. V lost 3 bases and J lost 3; bases outside the gene matches: 2. Germline V gene sequence: CDR1 LNHDA, CDR2 SQIVND (reference sequence). The CDR3 runs to 14 residues. The CDR3 region is CASSMRDRGYEQYF. The CDR3, as DNA: TGTGCCAGTAGTATGAGGGACAGGGGCTACGAGCAGTACTTC.

This clone was seen a few times. The J gene is TRBJ2-7, the V gene TRBV6-1; tentatively, D is TRBD2 (6 bases). The CDR3 covers 15 residues. V lost 2 bases and J lost 3, with 14 bases in between. Per germline, CDR1 MNHNS and CDR2 SASEGT. The CDR3 sequence: CASSETPGSSYEQYF. In DNA form, the CDR3 reads TGTGCCAGCAGTGAAACCCCCGGGAGTAGCTACGAGCAGTACTTC.

CDR3 in DNA: TGTGCCAGCAGCCGACAGTCTACTAGCACAGATACGCAGTATTTT. It codes for CASSRQSTSTDTQYF. The chain joins TRBV5-4 to TRBJ2-3; a possible D gene is TRBD1 (5 bases). V dropped 4 bases and J dropped 0 bases, with 12 bases sitting between them. The CDR3 is 15 amino acids. Germline V lookup: CDR1 SGHNT, CDR2 YYREEE (reference sequence). The whole variable domain, remainder taken from reference TRBV5-4 and TRBJ2-3, is ETGVTQSPTHLIKTRGQQVTLRCSSQSGHNTVSWYQQALGQGPQFIFQYYREEENGRGNFPPRFSGLQFPNYSSELNVNALELDDSALYLCASSRQSTSTDTQYFGPGTRLTVL.

This clone was seen more than once but under ten times. This chain uses TRBV3-1 (or the pseudogene TRBV3-2) with TRBJ2-5; 7 bases agree with TRBD1. Germline V gene sequence: CDR1 LGHDT, CDR2 YNNKEL (reference sequence). Trimming at V came to 4 bases and at J to 3 bases, leaving 2 bases not matched to a gene. The length of the CDR3 is 13 residues. CDR3: CASSRDRKETQYF. DNA for the CDR3: TGTGCCAGCAGCCGGGACAGAAAAGAGACCCAGTACTTC.

The chain couples TRBV19 to TRBJ1-4; a possible D gene is TRBD1 (5 bases). Trimming took 4 bases from V and 8 from J, leaving 23 bases between them. This CDR3 has 17 amino acids. Germline loops: CDR1 LNHDA, CDR2 SQIVND (reference sequence). The CDR3 DNA follows: TGTGCCAGTAGTAGGTCCACCCGGGGGTCGAGCTCCGAAAAACTGTTTTTT. Translating gives CASSRSTRGSSSEKLFF.

This clone has at least ten counts. The rearrangement uses TRBV6-1 and TRBJ2-7; no firm D call. Germline CDR1 MNHNS, CDR2 SASEGT. V lost 2 bases and J lost 3, with 8 bases in between. The CDR3 has 13 residues. The CDR3 coding sequence is TGTGCCAGCAGTGAATTCGCAGACTACGAGCAGTACTTC. It encodes CASSEFADYEQYF.

V and J are TRBV28 and TRBJ2-3; TRBD2 matches 8 bases. The germline V gene has CDR1 MDHEN and CDR2 SYDVKM. The CDR3 covers 16 residues. V lost 7 bases to trimming and J lost 4 bases; unmatched junction nucleotides: 13. The CDR3 DNA reads as TGTGCCAGCAAGAAGCAATTAAGCGGGAGTGCAGATACGCAGTATTTT. Amino acid sequence: CASKKQLSGSADTQYF. Combining the CDR3 with reference TRBV28 and TRBJ2-3 gives the whole variable domain DVKVTQSSRYLVKRTGEKVFLECVQDMDHENMFWYRQDPGLGLRLIYFSYDVKMKEKGDIPEGYSVSREKKERFSLILESASTNQTSMYLCASKKQLSGSADTQYFGPGTRLTVL.

This chain uses TRBV24-1 with TRBJ1-5; D ambiguous. The length of the CDR3 is 15 residues. CDR1 and CDR2 (germline): KGHDR, SFDVKD. With 3 bases removed from V and 4 bases from J, the gap between germline ends came to 12 bases. The CDR3 nucleotides are TGTGCCACCAGTGATACCGGGATAGGTAATCAGCCCCAGCATTTT. It translates to CATSDTGIGNQPQHF.